The present entry profiles one T cell receptor (beta chain) with its context. The antigen remains unidentified. The CDR3 has 12 residues. V was cut by 4 bases and J by 8 bases, with 9 bases left in between. Germline V CDR1 and CDR2: MNHEY, SMNVEV (reference sequence). The data derive from a study of siplizumab effects on memory and regulatory T cells. Study-wide findings and caveats: In controls, 26.9% of mappable alloreactive CD4+ clones were Treg-derived on average, versus about 65% with siplizumab.

Repertoires were generated with immunoSEQ multiplex PCR, while TCRdb's copy carries only in-frame clones and drops some. This table has tens of thousands of clones, nearly 98% appearing once. The receptor was derived from a human donor in good health. V usage is TRBV27 and J usage is TRBJ2-1; maybe TRBD2 (6 bases). Sequencing was done on a sample of naive CD8+ T cells sorted from blood. CDR3 sequence: CASSSREDEQFF. Written as DNA, the CDR3 is TGTGCCAGCAGTTCAAGGGAGGATGAGCAGTTCTTC.